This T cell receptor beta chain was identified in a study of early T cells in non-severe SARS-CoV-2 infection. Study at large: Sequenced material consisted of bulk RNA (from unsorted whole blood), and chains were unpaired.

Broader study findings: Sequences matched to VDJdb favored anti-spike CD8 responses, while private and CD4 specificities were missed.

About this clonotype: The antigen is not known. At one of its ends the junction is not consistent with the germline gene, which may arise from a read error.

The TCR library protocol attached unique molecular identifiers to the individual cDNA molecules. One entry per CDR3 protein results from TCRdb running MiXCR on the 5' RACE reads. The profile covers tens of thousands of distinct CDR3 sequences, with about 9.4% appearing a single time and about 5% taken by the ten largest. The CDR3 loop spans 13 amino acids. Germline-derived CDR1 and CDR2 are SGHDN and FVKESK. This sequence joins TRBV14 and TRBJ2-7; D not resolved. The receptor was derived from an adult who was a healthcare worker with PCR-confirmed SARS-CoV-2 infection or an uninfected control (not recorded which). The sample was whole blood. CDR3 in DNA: TGTGCCAGCAGCCAAGGTCCAGGTTACGGGCAGTACTTC. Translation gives CASSQGPGYGQYF.